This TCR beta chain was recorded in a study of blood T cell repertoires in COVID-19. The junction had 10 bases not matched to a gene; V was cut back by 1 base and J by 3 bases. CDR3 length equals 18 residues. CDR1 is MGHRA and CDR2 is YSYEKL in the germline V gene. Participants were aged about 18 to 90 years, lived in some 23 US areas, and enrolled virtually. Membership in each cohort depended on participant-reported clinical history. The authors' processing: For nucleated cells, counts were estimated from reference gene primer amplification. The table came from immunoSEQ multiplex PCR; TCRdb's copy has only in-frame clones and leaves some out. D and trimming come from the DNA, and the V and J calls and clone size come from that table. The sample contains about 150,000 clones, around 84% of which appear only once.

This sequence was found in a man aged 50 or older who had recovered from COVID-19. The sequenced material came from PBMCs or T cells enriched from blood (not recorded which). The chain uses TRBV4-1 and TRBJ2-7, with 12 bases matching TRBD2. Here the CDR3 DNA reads TGCGCCAGCAGCCAAGCACCTTCCTCTAGCGGGGGGGGCTACGAGCAGTACTTC. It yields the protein CASSQAPSSSGGGYEQYF.